This T cell receptor (beta chain) stems from a study of CD8+ T cells in alopecia areata. The junction had 6 bases not matched to a gene; V was cut back by 7 bases and J by 5 bases. The CDR3 consists of 14 residues. Germline CDR1 SNHLY, CDR2 FYNNEI. Extracted from the samples, RNA was reverse transcribed into cDNA to serve as the sequencing template. Produced via immunoSEQ multiplex PCR; TCRdb's table is partial and in-frame only. This table holds 60,000 to 65,000 clones, 44% found once. The V and J genes are TRBV2 and TRBJ2-3; the match to TRBD1 covers 10 bases. Material: NKG2D-low CD8+ T cells sorted from blood. The receptor comes from a human donor with alopecia areata. The DNA for the CDR3 is TGTGCCAGCAAGACAGGGGGCGAAAGAGATACGCAGTATTTT. It specifies CASKTGGERDTQYF.